The 3 T cell receptor beta chains given below trace back to one sample, sequenced in a study of CD8 T cells in Susac syndrome (dated by TCRdb to the late 2010s). The library was produced with the immunoSEQ multiplex PCR assay. RNA was extracted using the RNeasy kit, and 0.5 to 1 microgram was reverse transcribed with random hexamers. The raw public reads went through TCRdb reprocessing: fastp at Q25, MiXCR clone calling, in-frame beta chains kept. Duplicate CDR3 protein sequences are folded into a single record with the most common DNA and genes. The sample yields more than 95,000 distinct CDR3 sequences; approximately 95% were counted once. The top ten clonotypes cover roughly 0.3% of the sample. Sequencing was done on a sample of CD8+ T cells from PBMCs. Receptor source: a human donor with multiple sclerosis.

This chain connects TRBV3-1 to TRBJ2-5, with TRBD2 matching 8 bases. This CDR3 is built from 15 residues. Germline V gene sequence: CDR1 LGHDT, CDR2 YNNKEL (reference sequence). V shed 1 base, J shed 2 bases, and the junction held 3 bases outside the gene matches. The CDR3: CASSQVAGRQETQYF. The CDR3 region has the DNA TGTGCCAGCAGCCAAGTAGCGGGGAGGCAAGAGACCCAGTACTTC.

This chain links TRBV25-1 with TRBJ1-1; D remains unclear. Germline-derived CDR1 and CDR2 are MGHDK and SYGVNS. V gave up 2 bases and J gave up 0 bases, with 13 bases separating them. This CDR3 spans 16 amino acids. CDR3 sequence reads: CASSEAQVALNTEAFF. CDR3 bases: TGTGCCAGCAGTGAAGCCCAGGTAGCGTTGAACACTGAAGCTTTCTTT.

The V gene is TRBV19, the J gene TRBJ2-1; TRBD2 aligns across 7 bases. V lost 8 bases to trimming and J lost 1 base; unmatched junction nucleotides: 8. The germline CDR1 and CDR2 sequences are LNHDA and SQIVND (reference sequence). The CDR3 consists of 15 residues. DNA for the CDR3: TGTGCCAGTGAGTCGGGGAGGGGTTCCTACAATGAGCAGTTCTTC. Its protein is CASESGRGSYNEQFF. Full variable domain (rest looked up from reference TRBV19 and TRBJ2-1): DGGITQSPKYLFRKEGQNVTLSCEQNLNHDAMYWYRQDPGQGLRLIYYSQIVNDFQKGDIAEGYSVSREKKESFPLTVTSAQKNPTAFYLCASESGRGSYNEQFFGPGTRLTVL.